These 11 T cell receptor beta chains originate from one sample sequenced in a study of cytomegalovirus exposure and HLA in healthy donors. This table comes from immunoSEQ multiplex PCR, and its TCRdb copy is limited to in-frame clones, with some not included. The table records some 84,000 clones, roughly 91% of them present only once. Material for sequencing was PBMCs. The source of these receptors is a man between 25 and 39 years old in good health and CMV-seronegative.

The V call is TRBV6-5, the J call TRBJ2-1, with 7 nucleotides matching TRBD2. The CDR3 covers 15 residues. From germline, CDR1 is MNHEY and CDR2 SVGAGI. With V trimmed by 4 bases and J by 0 bases, 3 bases remained unmatched. CDR3 coding DNA: TGTGCCAGCAGTTTCGGGGGGAGCTCCTACAATGAGCAGTTCTTC. Its protein product is CASSFGGSSYNEQFF.

The gene calls are TRBV6-4 and TRBJ2-3, with unresolved D. The CDR3 runs to 13 residues. Germline V gives CDR1 MRHNA, CDR2 SNTAGT. Deletions cut 0 bases from V and 5 bases from J, with 6 bases between. CDR3 sequence: CASSDSPQDTQYF. As DNA, the CDR3 is TGTGCCAGCAGTGACTCCCCCCAAGATACGCAGTATTTT.

The gene calls are TRBV13 and TRBJ1-4; D might be TRBD1 (6 bases). This CDR3 is built from 17 residues. Germline V lookup: CDR1 PRHDT, CDR2 FYEKMQ (reference sequence). Trimming pared 4 bases from V and 11 bases from J, leaving 26 bases between. This chain's CDR3 is CASSSRLIRDNRVKLFF. The CDR3 DNA follows: TGTGCCAGCAGCTCCCGACTAATCCGGGACAATAGAGTTAAACTGTTTTTT.

This chain uses TRBV30 with TRBJ1-1; possibly TRBD1 for D (5 bases). Germline CDR1 and CDR2: GTSNPN and SVGIG (reference sequence). Deletions cut 1 base from V and 0 bases from J, with 18 bases between. The CDR3 totals 17 residues. This CDR3 reads CAWSADRSGGMNTEAFF. As DNA, the CDR3 is TGTGCCTGGAGTGCTGACAGATCGGGGGGAATGAACACTGAAGCTTTCTTT.

The V call is TRBV7-9, the J call TRBJ1-2; D is perhaps TRBD1 (5 bases). With 0 bases removed from V and 2 bases from J, the gap between germline ends came to 10 bases. CDR1 SEHNR and CDR2 FQNEAQ come from the germline V gene (reference sequence). The CDR3 is made up of 15 amino acids. In nucleotides, the CDR3 is TGTGCCAGCAGCTTAGCAGCACAGGAGAACTATGGCTACACCTTC. Translating it yields CASSLAAQENYGYTF.

The V gene is TRBV6-4, the J gene TRBJ2-3; a possible D gene is TRBD2 (5 bases). V lost 6 bases, J lost 0 bases, and 13 bases lay in between. The CDR3 runs to 15 residues. CDR1 and CDR2 from the germline V gene are MRHNA and SNTAGT. The CDR3 DNA sequence: TGTGCCAGCAGCGAAAGGACTGGAAGCACAGATACGCAGTATTTT. It yields the protein CASSERTGSTDTQYF.

The genes are TRBV10-3 and TRBJ2-1; 9 nucleotides agree with TRBD2. Losses at the gene ends were 6 bases for V and 8 bases for J; bases not matched to a gene: 8. The germline CDR1 and CDR2 sequences are ENHRY and SYGVKD. The CDR3 has 14 amino acids. This chain's CDR3 is CAIRERGVVDEQFF. In DNA form, the CDR3 reads TGTGCCATCAGGGAGCGGGGGGTAGTGGATGAGCAGTTCTTC.

Notes on this clone: Other nucleotide sequences in the sample specify the same CDR3. The genes are TRBV5-1 and TRBJ2-1; 11 nucleotides align to TRBD2. Germline-derived CDR1 and CDR2 are SGHRS and YFSETQ. Losses at the gene ends were 3 bases for V and 2 bases for J; bases not matched to a gene: 4. This CDR3 is 16 amino acids long. The CDR3 nucleotides read TGCGCCAGCAGCTCTGGGACTAGCGGAGCCTACAATGAGCAGTTCTTC. It is translated as CASSSGTSGAYNEQFF.

This chain links TRBV5-1 with TRBJ2-5, with D possibly matching TRBD2 (6 bases). Germline lookup yields CDR1 SGHRS and CDR2 YFSETQ. V was trimmed by 6 bases and J by 2 bases, leaving 20 bases between them. This CDR3 spans 16 amino acids. CDR3: CASTHGRGGVQETQYF. The CDR3 coding sequence is TGCGCCAGCACCCATGGCAGAGGAGGGGTTCAAGAGACCCAGTACTTC.

This chain uses TRBV19 with TRBJ2-1; 7 nucleotides line up with TRBD2. From germline, CDR1 is LNHDA and CDR2 SQIVND (reference sequence). Trimming took 1 base from V and 9 from J; bases not matched to a gene: 15. This CDR3 has 17 amino acids. The CDR3 loop is CASSIVQLALTNTEQFF. CDR3 DNA sequence: TGTGCCAGTAGTATAGTCCAACTAGCGCTAACTAATACTGAGCAGTTCTTC. The full variable domain, in which reference TRBV19 and TRBJ2-1 provide the parts outside the CDR3, is DGGITQSPKYLFRKEGQNVTLSCEQNLNHDAMYWYRQDPGQGLRLIYYSQIVNDFQKGDIAEGYSVSREKKESFPLTVTSAQKNPTAFYLCASSIVQLALTNTEQFFGPGTRLTVL.

The chain recombines TRBV10-3 with TRBJ2-2; D possibly corresponds to TRBD2 (7 bases). The CDR3 is made up of 15 amino acids. Trimming took off 5 bases at V and 2 bases at J, with 12 bases between the two ends. CDR1 ENHRY and CDR2 SYGVKD come from the germline V gene. The CDR3 DNA follows: TGTGCCATCAGTAAAGCGGGGACAAACACCGGGGAGCTGTTTTTT. The encoded protein is CAISKAGTNTGELFF.